The 20 T cell receptor beta chains reported below all come from one sample, sequenced in a study of blood T cell repertoires in COVID-19 (dated by TCRdb to 2020 to 2021). Library method: the immunoSEQ multiplex PCR assay. TCRdb stores this immuneACCESS table with in-frame sequences only. Part of the clones is absent; in the studies checked, under half of the shortfall reflects unresolved V genes, and no reason is known for the rest. The sample contains 130,000 to 150,000 clones, 80% to 90% of them found a single time. Clones ranked in the top ten supply approximately 7.1% of the sample. Source material: peripheral blood. Receptors were obtained from a woman aged 45-65 years in a cohort sampled during active or convalescent COVID-19.

The V call is TRBV29-1, the J call TRBJ2-7, with D perhaps TRBD2 (6 bases). V was cut by 0 bases and J by 8 bases, with 11 bases left in between. Germline V gene lookup returns CDR1 SQVTM and CDR2 ANQGSEA. The CDR3 consists of 12 residues. CDR3 bases: TGCAGCGTTGAAGATGACCGGACTAAGCAGTACTTC. This codes for CSVEDDRTKQYF.

The genes are TRBV7-2 and TRBJ1-2; a weak D match, TRBD1 (5 bases). The CDR3 extends over 14 amino acids. V dropped 5 bases and J dropped 7 bases, with 17 bases sitting between them. The germline V gene has CDR1 SGHTA and CDR2 FQGNSA. The CDR3 region is CASSKPAGGAGYTF. CDR3 in DNA: TGTGCCAGCAGCAAACCTGCCGGGGGAGCTGGCTACACCTTC. Full variable domain (missing parts from reference TRBV7-2 and TRBJ1-2): GAGVSQSPSNKVTEKGKDVELRCDPISGHTALYWYRQSLGQGLEFLIYFQGNSAPDKSGLPSDRFSAERTGGSVSTLTIQRTQQEDSAVYLCASSKPAGGAGYTFGSGTRLTVV.

The rearrangement uses TRBV7-8 and TRBJ1-1, with 8 bases that match TRBD1. V was pared by 4 bases and J by 1 base, with 5 bases of the junction left unmatched. The germline V gene has CDR1 SGHVS and CDR2 FQNEAQ. This CDR3 has 15 residues. CDR3 sequence (DNA): TGTGCCAGCAGCTGGGGGACAGGCTCGAACACTGAAGCTTTCTTT. Encoded protein: CASSWGTGSNTEAFF.

This sequence joins TRBV29-1 and TRBJ2-1, with D maybe TRBD2 (6 bases). The CDR3 runs 14 residues. Germline V lookup: CDR1 SQVTM, CDR2 ANQGSEA. Trimming shortened V by 0 bases and J by 9 bases, and 15 bases separated the two germline ends. CDR3 nucleotide sequence: TGCAGCGTTGAAGAGACTAGGCACACTGGTGAGCAGTTCTTC. It codes for CSVEETRHTGEQFF.

The chain employs TRBV6-1 and TRBJ1-6, with a tentative D call TRBD1 (6 bases). Deletions cut 3 bases from V and 5 bases from J, with 17 bases between. Looked up from germline, CDR1 is MNHNS and CDR2 is SASEGT. The CDR3 length is 17 residues. The CDR3 DNA reads as TGTGCCAGCAGTGAGCCAGGGGCGCGGTCGAATAATTCACCCCTCCACTTT. Translated, it gives CASSEPGARSNNSPLHF.

This clone was seen a single time. The rearrangement joins TRBV19 to TRBJ2-4; the D is unclear. The germline V gene has CDR1 LNHDA and CDR2 SQIVND (reference sequence). The CDR3 covers 12 residues. Trimming stripped 3 bases from V and 5 bases from J, with 5 bases between. The CDR3 DNA reads TGTGCCAGTAGTATTCAGGAAAACATTCAGTACTTC. Its translation is CASSIQENIQYF.

The chain couples TRBV24-1 to TRBJ1-4; 9 nucleotides line up with TRBD1. The CDR3 length is 15 residues. Germline values: CDR1 KGHDR, CDR2 SFDVKD. The J segment lost 9 bases and the V segment lost 4 bases, leaving 8 bases of the junction unmatched. In nucleotides, the CDR3 is TGTGCCACCAGTGAAAGGACAGGGGATCCCAAAAAACTGTTTTTT. Its translation: CATSERTGDPKKLFF.

The genes are TRBV4-3 and TRBJ2-7; 10 positions match TRBD2. The CDR3 has 18 residues. CDR1 LGHNA and CDR2 YSLEER come from the germline V gene. V lost 0 bases and J lost 0; bases outside the gene matches: 8. This CDR3 is CASSQDRLAGVSSYEQYF. CDR3 bases: TGCGCCAGCAGCCAAGATCGGCTAGCGGGGGTTAGCTCCTACGAGCAGTACTTC.

This chain links TRBV6-5 with TRBJ2-7; the match to TRBD1 covers 9 bases. Germline V gene data show CDR1 as MNHEY and CDR2 as SVGAGI. The CDR3 runs to 15 residues. Unmatched junction bases numbered 9, after V lost 7 bases and J lost 2 bases. The CDR3 reads CASTPGGTGTYEQYF. CDR3 nucleotides: TGTGCCAGCACCCCAGGTGGGACAGGGACCTACGAGCAGTACTTC.

The genes are TRBV9 and TRBJ2-4; 11 nucleotides agree with TRBD2. The CDR3 consists of 16 residues. The trim removed 0 bases at V and 1 base at J, leaving 0 bases unmatched. Germline lookup yields CDR1 SGDLS and CDR2 YYNGEE. This CDR3 is CASSVASGGAKNIQYF. The CDR3 DNA sequence: TGTGCCAGCAGCGTAGCTAGCGGGGGGGCCAAAAACATTCAGTACTTC.

V usage is TRBV24-1 and J usage is TRBJ2-2, with a weak D call TRBD2 (5 bases). The germline V gene encodes CDR1 KGHDR and CDR2 SFDVKD. The CDR3 contains 16 residues. Trimming cost V 3 bases and J 0 bases, with 10 bases left between them. The DNA of the CDR3 is TGTGCCACCAGTGATCTGGCCGGGGCGAACACCGGGGAGCTGTTTTTT. It is translated as CATSDLAGANTGELFF.

The rearrangement links TRBV7-2 to TRBJ1-5; TRBD1 aligns across 10 bases. Germline trimming cut 5 bases from V and 5 bases from J; bases unmatched to any gene: 6. This CDR3 contains 15 residues. CDR1 is SGHTA, CDR2 FQGNSA, per germline. The CDR3 region is CASSPQGTGDQPQHF. Written as DNA, the CDR3 is TGTGCCAGCAGCCCCCAGGGGACAGGGGATCAGCCCCAGCATTTT.

The CDR3 sequence is CASSSRATNEKLFF. CDR3 sequence (DNA): TGTGCCAGCTCGTCCAGGGCAACTAATGAAAAACTGTTTTTT. The V call is TRBV18, the J call TRBJ1-4, with a possible D match to TRBD1 (5 bases). V was clipped by 6 bases and J by 0 bases, with 8 bases between them. CDR3 size: 14 residues. Germline CDR1 KGHSH, CDR2 LQKENI. Full variable domain (missing parts from reference TRBV18 and TRBJ1-4): NAGVMQNPRHLVRRRGQEARLRCSPMKGHSHVYWYRQLPEEGLKFMVYLQKENIIDESGMPKERFSAEFPKEGPSILRIQQVVRGDSAAYFCASSSRATNEKLFFGSGTQLSVL.

The V and J genes are TRBV18 and TRBJ2-1; 10 bases match TRBD2. Germline V gene lookup returns CDR1 KGHSH and CDR2 LQKENI. The V and J ends lost 2 bases and 8 bases, in that order; junction bases with no gene match: 21. This CDR3 has 20 residues. The CDR3 bases are TGTGCCAGCTCACCAAGGAGGCGTAGGGCTAGCGGGGGACCTCGCGATGAGCAGTTCTTC. It is translated as CASSPRRRRASGGPRDEQFF.

This chain joins TRBV6-5 and TRBJ1-5, with D perhaps TRBD1 (5 bases). Germline V gives CDR1 MNHEY, CDR2 SVGAGI. The V end lost 0 bases, the J end lost 6 bases, and 12 bases lay between the germline ends. The length of the CDR3 is 15 residues. The CDR3 sequence is CASSYSIGGGQPQHF. DNA of the CDR3: TGTGCCAGCAGTTACTCGATCGGCGGGGGTCAGCCCCAGCATTTT.

The sample holds one count of this clone. This chain uses TRBV5-1 with TRBJ1-4; possible D gene TRBD1, 5 bases. CDR1 and CDR2 (germline): SGHRS, YFSETQ. CDR3 length equals 14 residues. Trimming left V 4 bases short and J 7 bases short, with 14 bases between. The CDR3 loop is CASSPGGKGEKLFF. In DNA form, the CDR3 reads TGCGCCAGCAGCCCCGGGGGGAAGGGTGAAAAACTGTTTTTT.

The J gene is TRBJ2-7, the V gene TRBV10-3; D is perhaps TRBD2 (6 bases). The CDR3 is 14 amino acids. Looked up from germline, CDR1 is ENHRY and CDR2 is SYGVKD. Deletions cut 2 bases from V and 4 bases from J, with 12 bases between. The CDR3 nucleotides read TGTGCCATCAGTGAGCCGGGGGTTAAATACGAGCAGTACTTC. Protein product: CAISEPGVKYEQYF.

The V gene is TRBV7-4, the J gene TRBJ2-3; 8 nucleotides agree with TRBD1. V was clipped by 0 bases and J by 1 base; unmatched bases: 6. Germline CDR1 reads SGHVT; CDR2 reads SQSDAQ. There are 17 residues in the CDR3. The CDR3 is CASSLADRVIGTDTQYF. For the CDR3, the DNA is TGTGCCAGCAGCTTAGCGGACAGGGTTATTGGCACAGATACGCAGTATTTT.

The chain uses TRBV6-5 and TRBJ1-4, with D unclear. The germline CDR1 and CDR2 sequences are MNHEY and SVGAGI. V dropped 6 bases and J dropped 7 bases, with 15 bases sitting between them. This CDR3 is 14 amino acids long. CDR3 bases: TGTGCCAGCAGGAGAGGCCTGGGTGGTGAAAAACTGTTTTTT. Translated: CASRRGLGGEKLFF.

V and J are TRBV30 and TRBJ1-2; 8 bases fit TRBD1. J lost 4 bases, V lost 3 bases, and 7 bases had no gene match. CDR1 GTSNPN and CDR2 SVGIG come from the germline V gene (reference sequence). This CDR3 contains 14 residues. As DNA, the CDR3 is TGTGCCTGGAGGAGGACAGGGAAGGGCTATGGCTACACCTTC. Amino acids: CAWRRTGKGYGYTF. Full variable domain (remainder filled in from reference TRBV30 and TRBJ1-2): SQTIHQWPATLVQPVGSPLSLECTVEGTSNPNLYWYRQAAGRGLQLLFYSVGIGQISSEVPQNLSASRPQDRQFILSSKKLLLSDSGFYLCAWRRTGKGYGYTFGSGTRLTVV.